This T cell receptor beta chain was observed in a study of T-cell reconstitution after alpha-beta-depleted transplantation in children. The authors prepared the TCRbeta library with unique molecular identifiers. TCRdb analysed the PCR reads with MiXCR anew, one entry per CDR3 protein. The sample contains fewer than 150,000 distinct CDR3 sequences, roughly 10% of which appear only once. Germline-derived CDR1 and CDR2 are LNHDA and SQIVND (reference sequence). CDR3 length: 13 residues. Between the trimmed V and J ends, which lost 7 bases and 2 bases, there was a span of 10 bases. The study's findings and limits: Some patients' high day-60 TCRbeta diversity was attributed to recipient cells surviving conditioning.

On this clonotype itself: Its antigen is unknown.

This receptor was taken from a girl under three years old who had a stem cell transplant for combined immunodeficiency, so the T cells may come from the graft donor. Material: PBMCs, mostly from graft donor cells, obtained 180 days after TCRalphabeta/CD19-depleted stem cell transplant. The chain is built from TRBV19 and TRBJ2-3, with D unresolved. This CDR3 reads CASMGRYTDTQYF. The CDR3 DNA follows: TGTGCCAGTATGGGCCGGTACACAGATACGCAGTATTTT.